This T cell receptor (beta chain) came from a study of early T cells in non-severe SARS-CoV-2 infection. For the study at large: The chains were unpaired, and the sequenced material was bulk RNA from unsorted whole blood. Notes on the study in general: CD4 and private specificities were missed by VDJdb matching, which favored anti-spike CD8 responses.

The CDR3 has 15 amino acids. Germline CDR1 is MNHEY and CDR2 is SMNVEV (reference sequence). With 4 bases removed from V and 5 bases from J, the gap between germline ends came to 14 bases. A remark on this clonotype: Its antigen is not known.

Attached unique molecular identifiers marked individual cDNA molecules. TCRdb passed the 5' RACE reads through MiXCR, listing each CDR3 protein once. Of 30,000 to 40,000 distinct CDR3 sequences in the sample, roughly 4.4% are singletons; the top ten hold around 15%. Sequencing used whole blood. This chain uses TRBV27 with TRBJ1-4, with D possibly TRBD1 on 5 matching bases. The receptor was isolated from an adult who was a healthcare worker with PCR-confirmed SARS-CoV-2 infection or an uninfected control (not recorded which). CDR3 bases: TGTGCCAGCAGTTCCGAGGGACGGCCGAATGAAAAACTGTTTTTT. Translated, it gives CASSSEGRPNEKLFF.